A selection of T cell receptor beta chains follows, all from one sample in a study of shared clonotypes between healthy human individuals. The table came from immunoSEQ multiplex PCR; TCRdb's copy has only in-frame clones and leaves some out. The sample lists about a million clones, about 70% occurring once. The sequenced sample consisted of memory CD4+ T cells sorted from blood. Receptor source: a man between 18 and 29 years old in good health. Both conserved end residues are part of each CDR3. Each record gives: D gene, J gene, clone size, V gene, CDR3 DNA, CDR3 protein. The D gene is left open where the match is weak. The size field is filled for only some rows; it gives once, few, many or a size class.

NA,TRBJ2-1,NA,TRBV11-2,TGTGCCAGCAGCTTACAGAGCCCCTACAATGAGCAGTTCTTC,CASSLQSPYNEQFF
NA,TRBJ1-6,NA,TRBV18,TGTGCCAGCTCACCATCGGGGGCTGATTCACCCCTCCACTTT,CASSPSGADSPLHF
NA,TRBJ2-5,NA,TRBV5-4,TGTGCCAGCAGCTTTCAGGGGCCCCTGGGGACCCAGTACTTC,CASSFQGPLGTQYF
NA,TRBJ1-5,NA,TRBV6-1,TGTGCCAGCAGACCCGCAGGGGGCAATCAGCCCCAGCATTTT,CASRPAGGNQPQHF
NA,TRBJ1-1,NA,TRBV4-3,TGCGCCAGCAGCCAAGAGCCAGGTTTGAACACTGAAGCTTTCTTT,CASSQEPGLNTEAFF
NA,TRBJ2-7,once,TRBV5-1,TGCGCCAGCAGCACGGACAGTTACGAGCAGTACTTC,CASSTDSYEQYF
NA,TRBJ2-7,NA,TRBV11-2,TGTGCCAGCAGCTTAGATCGGGGGGACAGGTGGACCTACGAGCAGTACTTC,CASSLDRGDRWTYEQYF
NA,TRBJ1-2,NA,TRBV29-1,TGCAGCGTTGCAATAGAGAACTATGGCTACACCTTC,CSVAIENYGYTF
NA,TRBJ1-3,NA,TRBV6-4,TGTGCCAGCAGTGCGGAATGGGGTGGAAACACCATATATTTT,CASSAEWGGNTIYF
NA,TRBJ2-7,NA,TRBV7-9,TGTGCCAGCAGCCCAGGGCTCTACGAGCAGTACTTC,CASSPGLYEQYF
TRBD1,TRBJ2-2,many,TRBV2,TGTGCCAGCAGGGGGACAGGGGGCGTAACCGGGGAGCTGTTTTTT,CASRGTGGVTGELFF
NA,TRBJ2-1,NA,TRBV2,TGTGCCAGCTCCCCTGGGGCTAACTACAATGAGCAGTTCTTC,CASSPGANYNEQFF
NA,TRBJ1-1,few,TRBV2,TGTGCCAGCAGTGCTGGGATGAACACTGAAGCTTTCTTT,CASSAGMNTEAFF
TRBD1,TRBJ1-1,NA,TRBV5-1,TGCGCCAGCAGCAGAATGACAGGGGTGAACACTGAAGCTTTCTTT,CASSRMTGVNTEAFF
NA,TRBJ1-5,NA,TRBV10-3,TGTGCCATCAGTGACCCGGGGAGAAGTCAGCCCCAGCATTTT,CAISDPGRSQPQHF
NA,TRBJ1-1,NA,TRBV21-1,TGTGCCAGCAGCAACGGGCGAGTGAGGAACACTGAAGCTTTCTTT,CASSNGRVRNTEAFF
TRBD2,TRBJ2-2,few,TRBV6-5,TGTGCCAGCACAAGCGGGAGGGCCATCGGGGAGCTGTTTTTT,CASTSGRAIGELFF
TRBD1,TRBJ1-4,NA,TRBV30,TGTGCCTGGAGCGCAACAGGGGTTGAAAAACTGTTTTTT,CAWSATGVEKLFF
TRBD2,TRBJ2-5,NA,TRBV5-4,TGTGCCAGCAGCCGCGGGACTAGCGGACAAGAGACCCAGTACTTC,CASSRGTSGQETQYF